This record looks at one TCR beta chain sequence and its context. The authors prepared the TCRbeta library with unique molecular identifiers. TCRdb re-called the PCR reads through MiXCR, storing one row per CDR3 protein. The sample includes about 340,000 distinct CDR3 sequences, approximately 10% of them seen just once. V lost 3 bases and J lost 2, with 14 bases in between. There are 15 residues in the CDR3. This sample is drawn from a study of T-cell reconstitution after alpha-beta-depleted transplantation in children. This sequence was found in a human donor who donated a stem cell graft to a child with acute lymphoblastic leukemia. The material was PBMCs from the stem cell graft donor, obtained from the stem cell graft. V and J are TRBV12-3 or TRBV12-4 and TRBJ2-7; weak D call: TRBD2 (5 bases). CDR3 DNA: TGTGCCAGCAGTTTTCCGTTCGACGGGACCTACGAGCAGTACTTC. Translated, it gives CASSFPFDGTYEQYF.